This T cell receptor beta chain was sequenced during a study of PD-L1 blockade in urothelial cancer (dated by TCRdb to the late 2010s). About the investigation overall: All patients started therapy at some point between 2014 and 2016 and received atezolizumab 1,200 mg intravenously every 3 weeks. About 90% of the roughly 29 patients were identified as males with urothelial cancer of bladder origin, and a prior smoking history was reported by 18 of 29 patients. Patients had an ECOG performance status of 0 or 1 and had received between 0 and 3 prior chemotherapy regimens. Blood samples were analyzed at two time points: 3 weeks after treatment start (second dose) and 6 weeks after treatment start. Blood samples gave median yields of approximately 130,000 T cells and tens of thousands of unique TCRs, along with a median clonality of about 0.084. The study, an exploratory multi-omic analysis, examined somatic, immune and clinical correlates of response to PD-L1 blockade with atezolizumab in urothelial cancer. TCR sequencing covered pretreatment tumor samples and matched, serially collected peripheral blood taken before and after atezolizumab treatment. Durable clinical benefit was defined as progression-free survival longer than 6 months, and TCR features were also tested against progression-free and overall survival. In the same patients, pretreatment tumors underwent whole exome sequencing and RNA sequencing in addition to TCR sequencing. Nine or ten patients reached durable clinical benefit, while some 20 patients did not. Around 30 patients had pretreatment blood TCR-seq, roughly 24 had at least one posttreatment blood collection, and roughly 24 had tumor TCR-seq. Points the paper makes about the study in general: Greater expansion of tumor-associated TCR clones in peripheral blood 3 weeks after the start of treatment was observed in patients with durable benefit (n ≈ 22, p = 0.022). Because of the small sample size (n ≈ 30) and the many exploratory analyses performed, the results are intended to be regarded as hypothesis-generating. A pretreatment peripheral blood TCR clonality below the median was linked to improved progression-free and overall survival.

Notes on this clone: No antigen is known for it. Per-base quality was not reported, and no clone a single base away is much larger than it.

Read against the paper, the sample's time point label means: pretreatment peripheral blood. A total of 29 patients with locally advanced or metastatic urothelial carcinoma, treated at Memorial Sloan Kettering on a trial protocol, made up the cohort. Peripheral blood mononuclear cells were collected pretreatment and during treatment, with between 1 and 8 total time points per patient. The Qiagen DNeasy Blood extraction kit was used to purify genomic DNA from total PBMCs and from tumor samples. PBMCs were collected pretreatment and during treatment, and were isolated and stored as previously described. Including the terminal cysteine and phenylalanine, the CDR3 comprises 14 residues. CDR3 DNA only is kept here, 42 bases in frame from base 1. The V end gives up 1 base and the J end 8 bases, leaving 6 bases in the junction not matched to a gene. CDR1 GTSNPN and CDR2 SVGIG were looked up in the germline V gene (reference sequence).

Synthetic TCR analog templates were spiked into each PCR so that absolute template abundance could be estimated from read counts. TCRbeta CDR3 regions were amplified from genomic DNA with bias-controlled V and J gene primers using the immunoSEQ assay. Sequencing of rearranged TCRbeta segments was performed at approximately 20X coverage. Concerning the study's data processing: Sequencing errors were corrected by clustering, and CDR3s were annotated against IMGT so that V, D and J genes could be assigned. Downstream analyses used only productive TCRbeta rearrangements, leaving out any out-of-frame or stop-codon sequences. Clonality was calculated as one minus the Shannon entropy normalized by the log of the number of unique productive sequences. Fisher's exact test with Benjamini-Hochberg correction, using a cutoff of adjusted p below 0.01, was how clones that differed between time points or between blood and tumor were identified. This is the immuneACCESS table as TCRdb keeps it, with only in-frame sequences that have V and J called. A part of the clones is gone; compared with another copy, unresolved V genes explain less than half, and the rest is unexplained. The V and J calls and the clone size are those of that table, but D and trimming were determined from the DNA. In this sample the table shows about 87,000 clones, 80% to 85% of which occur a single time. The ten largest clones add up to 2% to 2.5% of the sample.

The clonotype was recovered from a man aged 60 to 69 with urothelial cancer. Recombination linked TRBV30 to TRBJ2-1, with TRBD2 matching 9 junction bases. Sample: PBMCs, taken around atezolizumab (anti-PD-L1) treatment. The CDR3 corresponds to CAWSGAGGLHEQFF. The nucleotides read TGTGCCTGGAGTGGGGCGGGGGGGCTCCATGAGCAGTTCTTC.